This T cell receptor (beta chain) was profiled in a study of human T cells and chemical hapten exposure. From the RACE reads, TCRdb called clonotypes with MiXCR, one entry per CDR3 protein. The data show around 120,000 distinct CDR3 sequences, roughly 13% seen once. Trimming took 4 bases from V and 8 from J, leaving 12 bases between them. The CDR3 totals 14 residues. Germline assignment: CDR1 MNHNY and CDR2 SVGAGI (reference sequence). In its sample, this clonotype was seen many times. As for time point: pre-sensitization, week 0. This sample's treatment: therapeutic diphenylcyclopropenone sensitization with weekly scalp DPC. Blood sampling preceded each patch test application.

The chain has TRBV6-6 and TRBJ1-6; D may be TRBD1 (5 bases). The source of this sequence is a woman between 18 and 29 years old with alopecia areata. Some clones in this sample may be carry-over from other donors' samples. The source was whole blood, collected in connection with sensitization to the hapten diphenylcyclopropenone (DPC). DNA for the CDR3: TGTGCCAGCAGTTTAAGGGGAAGGGATTCACCCCTCCACTTT. Encoded protein: CASSLRGRDSPLHF.